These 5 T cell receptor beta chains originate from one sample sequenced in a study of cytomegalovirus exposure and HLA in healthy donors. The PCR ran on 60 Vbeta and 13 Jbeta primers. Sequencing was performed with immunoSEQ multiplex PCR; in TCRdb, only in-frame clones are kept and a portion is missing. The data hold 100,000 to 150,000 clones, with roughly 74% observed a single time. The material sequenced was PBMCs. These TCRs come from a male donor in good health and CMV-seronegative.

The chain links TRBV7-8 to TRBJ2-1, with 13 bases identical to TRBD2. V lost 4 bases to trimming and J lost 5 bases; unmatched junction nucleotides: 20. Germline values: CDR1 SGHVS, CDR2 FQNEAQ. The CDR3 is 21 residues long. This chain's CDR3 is CASSSYSSELAGGEGHNEQFF. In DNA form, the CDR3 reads TGTGCCAGCAGCTCCTACTCCTCGGAACTAGCGGGAGGGGAAGGCCACAATGAGCAGTTCTTC.

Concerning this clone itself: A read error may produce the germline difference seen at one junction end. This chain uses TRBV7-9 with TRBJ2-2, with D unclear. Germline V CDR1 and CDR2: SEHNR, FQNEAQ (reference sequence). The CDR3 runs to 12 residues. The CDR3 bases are TGTTCCAGCAGCCTAGGAGCCGGGGAGCTGTTTTTT. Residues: CSSSLGAGELFF.

In DNA, the CDR3 is TGCGCCAGCAGCGCAACTAGCGGGATTTACAATGAGCAGTTCTTC. Amino acids: CASSATSGIYNEQFF. This sequence joins TRBV4-1 and TRBJ2-1, with 10 bases that match TRBD2. J lost 4 bases, V lost 5 bases, and 5 bases had no gene match. The CDR3 has 15 residues. CDR1 and CDR2 from the germline V gene are MGHRA and YSYEKL.

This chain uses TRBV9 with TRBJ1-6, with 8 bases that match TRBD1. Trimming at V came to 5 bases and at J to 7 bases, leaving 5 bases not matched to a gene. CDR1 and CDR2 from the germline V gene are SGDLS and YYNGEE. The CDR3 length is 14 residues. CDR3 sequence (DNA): TGTGCCAGCAGATTGGGACAGGAAAATTCACCCCTCCACTTT. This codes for CASRLGQENSPLHF.

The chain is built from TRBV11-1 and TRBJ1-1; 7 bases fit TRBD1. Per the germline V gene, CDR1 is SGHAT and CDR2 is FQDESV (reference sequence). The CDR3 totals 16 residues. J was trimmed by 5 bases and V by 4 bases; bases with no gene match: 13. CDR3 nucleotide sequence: TGTGCCAGCAGCTCGAAAATGACAGGGAGGAGGACTGAAGCTTTCTTT. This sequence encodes CASSSKMTGRRTEAFF. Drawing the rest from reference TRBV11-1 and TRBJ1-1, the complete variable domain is EAEVAQSPRYKITEKSQAVAFWCDPISGHATLYWYRQILGQGPELLVQFQDESVVDDSQLPKDRFSAERLKGVDSTLKIQPAELGDSAMYLCASSSKMTGRRTEAFFGQGTRLTVV.